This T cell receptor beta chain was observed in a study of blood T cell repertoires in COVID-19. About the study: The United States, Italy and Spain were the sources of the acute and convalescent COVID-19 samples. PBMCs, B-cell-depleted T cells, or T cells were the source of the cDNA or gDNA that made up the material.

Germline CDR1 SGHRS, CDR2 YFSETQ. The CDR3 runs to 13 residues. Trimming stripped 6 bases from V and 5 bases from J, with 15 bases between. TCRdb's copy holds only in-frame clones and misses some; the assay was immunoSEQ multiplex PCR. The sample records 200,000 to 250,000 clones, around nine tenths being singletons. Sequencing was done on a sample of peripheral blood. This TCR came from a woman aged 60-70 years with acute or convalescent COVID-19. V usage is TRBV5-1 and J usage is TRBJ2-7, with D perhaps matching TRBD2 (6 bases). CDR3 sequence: CASTLGGSHEQYF. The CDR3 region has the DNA TGCGCCAGCACATTAGGAGGGTCCCACGAGCAGTACTTC.